This T cell receptor (beta chain) was sequenced in a study of shared clonotypes between healthy human individuals. Study results and limitations: A reduction in generation probabilities was seen for non-shared clonotypes relative to those shared by all four donors. Larger richness was generally estimated for naive than memory subsets. Read depth was anticipated to influence clonotype sharing among donors.

Trimming took off 0 bases at V and 3 bases at J, with 8 bases between the two ends. Germline-derived CDR1 and CDR2 are MNHEY and SVGAGI. This CDR3 has 14 residues. Repertoires were generated with immunoSEQ multiplex PCR, while TCRdb's copy carries only in-frame clones and drops some. The table lists about 2 million clones, 90% to 95% of them singletons. As concerns this clone: Its antigen remains unknown.

Material for sequencing was naive CD4+ T cells sorted from blood. Subset meaning: CD45RA+ positively selected. V is TRBV6-5 and J is TRBJ1-2; the D is unclear. The receptor was derived from a man aged 18-30 years in good health. This chain's CDR3 is CASSYSGSYYGYTF. The CDR3 nucleotides are TGTGCCAGCAGTTACTCGGGGAGTTACTATGGCTACACCTTC.